The T cell receptor beta chain under discussion was sequenced for a study of T cell repertoires in cytomegalovirus infection. Turning to the study itself: The public TCR beta signatures pointed to both CMV infection and matching HLA type.

Whole-study results and caveats: HLA-C-restricted CMV-specific TCR beta clonotypes prevailed in the ex vivo response. People with CMV and the relevant HLA were identified by cumulative public TCR beta family frequency.

TCRdb called the reads again in MiXCR, with one record for every CDR3 protein. The sample gives nearly 550,000 distinct CDR3 sequences, 16% of which show up once; more than 20% is in the top ten. A remark on this clonotype: The antigen remains undetermined.

Trimming took off 6 bases at V and 4 bases at J, with 17 bases between the two ends. There are 15 residues in the CDR3. Sequenced material: CD8+ T cells from PBMCs. The V gene is TRBV12-3 or TRBV12-4, the J gene TRBJ2-3; D is undetermined. The sequence was collected from a human donor in good health (CMV status not recorded). Some clones in this sample may be carry-over from other donors' samples. The CDR3 DNA reads as TGTGCCAGCAGGCCCATAGACGATTCGGCAGATACGCAGTATTTT. Its translation is CASRPIDDSADTQYF.